Reported below is one TCR beta chain. The source of the sample is a study of shared clonotypes between healthy human individuals. Donors comprised healthy HIV-negative adults lacking recent acute infections or vaccinations. Running of the assay took place at deep level. Profiling relied on immunoSEQ multiplex PCR, and the TCRdb table lists in-frame clones only, not all of them. The sample yields about 560,000 clones, around 80% seen once. The germline V gene encodes CDR1 SGHNT and CDR2 YYREEE (reference sequence). CDR3 length: 15 residues. The V and J ends lost 4 bases and 5 bases, in that order; junction bases with no gene match: 7.

V usage is TRBV5-4 and J usage is TRBJ2-7; 12 nucleotides line up with TRBD1. The TCR originated in a woman in her 40s in good health. Some clones in this sample may be carry-over from other donors' samples. Input material: PBMCs. The CDR3 loop is CASSPPGQGANEQYF. CDR3 DNA: TGTGCCAGCAGCCCCCCGGGACAGGGGGCGAACGAGCAGTACTTC.